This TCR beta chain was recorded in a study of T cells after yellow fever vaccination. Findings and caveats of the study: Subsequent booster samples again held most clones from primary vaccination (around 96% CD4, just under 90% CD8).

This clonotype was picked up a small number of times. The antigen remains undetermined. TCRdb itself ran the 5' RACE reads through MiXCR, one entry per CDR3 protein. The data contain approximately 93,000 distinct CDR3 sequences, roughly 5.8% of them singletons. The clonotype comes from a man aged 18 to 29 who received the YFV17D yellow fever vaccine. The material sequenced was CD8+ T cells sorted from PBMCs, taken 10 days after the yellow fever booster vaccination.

The CDR3 nucleotides read TGTGCCAGCAGCGTGGGAGACAGGGGGCTGGGCTACACCTTC. Translated: CASSVGDRGLGYTF. V gene TRBV9 combines with J gene TRBJ1-2, with TRBD1 matching 10 bases. There are 14 residues in the CDR3. V lost 2 bases, J lost 8 bases, and 6 bases stayed unmatched. Germline V gene sequence: CDR1 SGDLS, CDR2 YYNGEE. The full variable domain, in which reference TRBV9 and TRBJ1-2 provide the parts outside the CDR3, is DSGVTQTPKHLITATGQRVTLRCSPRSGDLSVYWYQQSLDQGLQFLIQYYNGEERAKGNILERFSAQQFPDLHSELNLSSLELGDSALYFCASSVGDRGLGYTFGSGTRLTVV.